This TCR beta chain was sequenced during a study of technical replicates of blood from several donors. This table comes from immunoSEQ multiplex PCR, and its TCRdb copy is limited to in-frame clones, with some not included. Of around 77,000 clones listed, just under 95% were seen once; the top ten hold 0.41%. The CDR3 length is 14 residues. CDR1 is SGHTA and CDR2 is FQGNSA in the germline V gene. Trimming cost V 5 bases and J 4 bases, with 11 bases left between them. Sequencing was done on a sample of T cells isolated from PBMCs. V gene TRBV7-2 combines with J gene TRBJ1-4, with D unresolved. The receptor was derived from a human donor in good health. The DNA for the CDR3 is TGTGCCAGCAGCCGAACAGAGTTTAATGAAAAACTGTTTTTT. Amino acid sequence: CASSRTEFNEKLFF.